A selection of T cell receptor beta chains follows, all from one sample in a study of control samples from healthy donors and cancer patients. TCRdb keeps only in-frame clones here, not all; method: immunoSEQ multiplex PCR. The table has 150,000 to 200,000 clones, more than 85% seen once. The sequencing input was blood. The source of these receptors is a middle-aged woman in good health. CDR3s include the opening cysteine and the closing phenylalanine or tryptophan. The D gene is left open where the match is weak. Clone size is not always given. Where it is, it says once, few, many or a class for expanded clones.

j_call: TRBJ2-2
d_call: -
cdr3_length: 15
clone_size: -
v_call: TRBV9
cdr3_aa: CASSVVQGGTGELFF
cdr3_nt: TGTGCCAGCAGCGTAGTACAGGGTGGCACCGGGGAGCTGTTTTTT

j_call: TRBJ2-1
d_call: -
cdr3_length: 14
clone_size: -
v_call: TRBV3-1/TRBV3-2
cdr3_aa: CASSHVGVANEQFF
cdr3_nt: TGTGCCAGCAGCCACGTCGGGGTGGCCAATGAGCAGTTCTTC

j_call: TRBJ2-1
d_call: TRBD2
cdr3_length: 18
clone_size: -
v_call: TRBV19
cdr3_aa: CASSTGTKAGGLYNEQFF
cdr3_nt: TGTGCCAGTAGTACCGGTACTAAGGCGGGGGGGCTTTACAATGAGCAGTTCTTC

j_call: TRBJ2-3
d_call: -
cdr3_length: 15
clone_size: -
v_call: TRBV6-5
cdr3_aa: CAAGNLQGNADTQYF
cdr3_nt: TGTGCCGCGGGCAACTTGCAGGGGAACGCAGATACGCAGTATTTT

j_call: TRBJ1-2
d_call: -
cdr3_length: 15
clone_size: -
v_call: TRBV11-2
cdr3_aa: CASSFLPDPNYGYTF
cdr3_nt: TGTGCCAGCAGCTTCCTCCCAGACCCTAACTATGGCTACACCTTC

j_call: TRBJ1-2
d_call: -
cdr3_length: 16
clone_size: -
v_call: TRBV14
cdr3_aa: CASSQGLGKANYGYTF
cdr3_nt: TGTGCCAGCAGCCAAGGCCTCGGGAAGGCTAACTATGGCTACACCTTC

j_call: TRBJ2-1
d_call: -
cdr3_length: 15
clone_size: -
v_call: TRBV19
cdr3_aa: CASRPGVSSYNEQFF
cdr3_nt: TGTGCCAGTAGGCCCGGGGTGAGCTCCTACAATGAGCAGTTCTTC

j_call: TRBJ1-1
d_call: -
cdr3_length: 11
clone_size: -
v_call: TRBV29-1
cdr3_aa: CSVEDSTEAFF
cdr3_nt: TGCAGCGTTGAGGACAGCACTGAAGCTTTCTTT

j_call: TRBJ2-2
d_call: TRBD1
cdr3_length: 19
clone_size: -
v_call: TRBV27
cdr3_aa: CASSAFPGQMNSNTGELFF
cdr3_nt: TGTGCCAGCAGTGCCTTCCCGGGACAGATGAATTCGAACACCGGGGAGCTGTTTTTT

j_call: TRBJ1-5
d_call: -
cdr3_length: 14
clone_size: -
v_call: TRBV1
cdr3_aa: CTSSYRSGERPQHF
cdr3_nt: TGCACCAGCAGCTACCGCTCCGGGGAAAGGCCCCAGCATTTT

j_call: TRBJ1-5
d_call: TRBD1
cdr3_length: 16
clone_size: once
v_call: TRBV5-1
cdr3_aa: CASSLDGPPTGQPQHF
cdr3_nt: TGCGCCAGCAGCTTGGACGGGCCCCCGACAGGGCAGCCCCAGCATTTT

j_call: TRBJ1-6
d_call: -
cdr3_length: 14
clone_size: -
v_call: TRBV10-3
cdr3_aa: CAISPTGIDSPLHF
cdr3_nt: TGTGCCATCAGCCCTACAGGGATTGATTCACCCCTCCACTTT

j_call: TRBJ2-2
d_call: TRBD1
cdr3_length: 17
clone_size: -
v_call: TRBV11-3
cdr3_aa: CASSLDVRGRLPGELFF
cdr3_nt: TGTGCCAGCAGCTTAGATGTGAGGGGGCGTCTCCCCGGGGAGCTGTTTTTT